A single sample gave rise to the 9 T cell receptor beta chains below, sequenced in a study of vaccination effects on CD4 cells after COVID-19. Culture proceeded for approximately 10 days, and CD4+ T cells were then isolated. This table comes from immunoSEQ multiplex PCR, and its TCRdb copy is limited to in-frame clones, with some not included. The sample contains under 60,000 clones, approximately 70% of which appear only once. Which antigens these TCRs recognize remains unknown. Sequenced here: CD4+ T cells from PBMCs cultured without peptide, sampled before COVID-19 vaccination. The receptor set was obtained from a human donor who received a COVID-19 vaccine.

This chain joins TRBV20-1 and TRBJ2-3; D may be TRBD2 (6 bases). Germline V gene sequence: CDR1 DFQATT, CDR2 SNEGSKA (reference sequence). Trimming stripped 3 bases from V and 4 bases from J, with 11 bases between. CDR3 length: 13 residues. CDR3 in amino acids: CSASIGGADTQYF. The DNA of the CDR3 is TGCAGTGCTAGTATCGGGGGTGCAGATACGCAGTATTTT.

The chain links TRBV27 to TRBJ1-6; D is ambiguous. V lost 1 base and J 3 bases, leaving 10 bases between the germline ends. The CDR3 extends over 16 amino acids. Looked up from germline, CDR1 is MNHEY and CDR2 is SMNVEV (reference sequence). The CDR3 loop is CASSLWAGSYNSPLHF. The CDR3 DNA sequence: TGTGCCAGCAGTTTATGGGCAGGAAGCTATAATTCACCCCTCCACTTT.

This chain connects TRBV3-1 (or the pseudogene TRBV3-2) to TRBJ2-5; 9 positions agree with TRBD2. The CDR3 consists of 15 residues. Per germline, CDR1 LGHDT and CDR2 YNNKEL (reference sequence). The V and J ends lost 4 bases and 2 bases, in that order; junction bases with no gene match: 5. The CDR3 reads CASSPRLAAQETQYF. The CDR3 coding sequence is TGTGCCAGCAGCCCTCGACTAGCGGCACAAGAGACCCAGTACTTC.

CDR3 protein: CASSPTGWGEKLFF. Here the CDR3 DNA reads TGTGCCAGCTCACCGACAGGCTGGGGTGAAAAACTGTTTTTT. This chain joins TRBV18 and TRBJ1-4; D perhaps matches TRBD1 (6 bases). Per the germline V gene, CDR1 is KGHSH and CDR2 is LQKENI. The CDR3 runs 14 residues. The V gene lost 3 bases and the J gene lost 7 bases, with 12 bases spanning the gap.

V is TRBV9 and J is TRBJ1-2, with D possibly being TRBD1 (5 bases). The CDR3 is made up of 15 amino acids. Germline V gene sequence: CDR1 SGDLS, CDR2 YYNGEE. The V gene lost 5 bases and the J gene lost 4 bases, with 18 bases spanning the gap. In nucleotides, the CDR3 is TGTGCCAGCAGTGGGGGGGGACCCAAGGGCTATGGCTACACCTTC. This translates into CASSGGGPKGYGYTF.

The rearrangement joins TRBV4-2 to TRBJ1-2; 7 bases align to TRBD1. With 0 bases clipped from V and 2 bases from J, the junction kept 12 bases outside the gene matches. Germline assignment: CDR1 LGHNA and CDR2 YNFKEQ. The CDR3 is 18 residues long. The CDR3 DNA is TGTGCCAGCAGCCAAGATTGGGCGGGCGGCAGGGGGAACTATGGCTACACCTTC. It yields the protein CASSQDWAGGRGNYGYTF.

J is TRBJ1-2 and V is TRBV25-1; no clear D. The length of the CDR3 is 13 residues. V dropped 3 bases and J dropped 5 bases, with 10 bases sitting between them. CDR1 and CDR2 from the germline V gene are MGHDK and SYGVNS. This chain's CDR3 is CASSEAERYGYTF. In DNA form, the CDR3 reads TGTGCCAGCAGTGAGGCCGAACGGTATGGCTACACCTTC.

This clone was picked up one time. The chain employs TRBV30 and TRBJ1-4; D is possibly TRBD1 (5 bases). Germline CDR1 and CDR2: GTSNPN and SVGIG (reference sequence). The CDR3 loop spans 12 amino acids. V was cut by 7 bases and J by 5 bases, with 11 bases left in between. The CDR3 spells CAYRPGNEKLFF. DNA for the CDR3: TGTGCCTACCGTCCAGGGAATGAAAAACTGTTTTTT.

The V and J genes are TRBV5-6 and TRBJ2-7; D possibly uses TRBD1 or TRBD2 (5 bases each). Between the trimmed V and J ends, which lost 5 bases and 3 bases, there was a span of 15 bases. Germline CDR1 is SGHDT and CDR2 is YYEEEE. This CDR3 comprises 14 residues. The CDR3 here is CASRFRDGDYEQYF. The CDR3 DNA reads TGTGCCAGCAGATTCCGGGACGGTGACTACGAGCAGTACTTC.